Sequencing of this T cell receptor (beta chain) was carried out in a study of cytomegalovirus exposure and HLA in healthy donors. General observations from the study: Both high specificity and high sensitivity reportedly marked the classifier's diagnosis of cytomegalovirus status. Roughly 170 TCR beta chains were listed as cytomegalovirus-associated. Later analysis associated a missense DCLRE1C variant with TCR beta V- and J-gene trimming. TRBV6-2, TRBV6-3 and some other V segments were excluded as indistinguishable.

Germline V CDR1 and CDR2: LNHNV, YYDKDF (reference sequence). V lost 1 base, J lost 7 bases, and 10 bases lay in between. This CDR3 comprises 13 residues. In this sample, this clone turned up a few times. Its specificity is not known. With 60 Vbeta and 13 Jbeta primers, the PCR was carried out. The data were produced by immunoSEQ multiplex PCR, yet TCRdb's version contains in-frame clones alone and is incomplete. This sample has about 110,000 clones, with 15% found just once. The TCR comes from a young woman in good health and CMV-seronegative. Source material: PBMCs. The V and J genes are TRBV15 and TRBJ1-2; D not certain. The CDR3 loop reads CATSRAGASGYTF. The CDR3 DNA is TGTGCCACCAGCAGAGCGGGTGCCTCTGGCTACACCTTC.